Listed below are T cell receptor beta chains from one sample, sequenced in a study of blood T cells in healthy people across ages. One entry per CDR3 protein results from TCRdb running MiXCR on the 5' RACE reads. Altogether more than 800,000 distinct CDR3 sequences are present, around 28% being singletons, with the ten largest covering roughly a sixth. Material: blood. These receptor sequences come from a woman older than 75 in good health. CDR3s include the opening cysteine and the closing phenylalanine or tryptophan. Fields, in order: D gene, J gene, clone size, V gene, CDR3 protein, CDR3 DNA. D genes are given only for firm matches. A clone size is listed for some rows: how often the clone was seen (once, few, many), or a class if it is expanded.

>.|TRBJ2-4|few|TRBV19
CASSMADLAKNIQYF
TGTGCCAGTAGTATGGCGGATCTAGCCAAAAACATTCAGTACTTC
>.|TRBJ2-7|many|TRBV7-2
CASSPGLPPYEQYF
TGTGCCAGCAGCCCCGGACTACCTCCCTACGAGCAGTACTTC
>.|TRBJ2-7|many|TRBV3-1
CASSEGGGSAREQYF
TGTGCCAGCAGCGAAGGAGGGGGTTCTGCTAGGGAGCAGTACTTC
>.|TRBJ1-6|few|TRBV27
CASSLRAENSPLHF
TGTGCCAGCAGTTTAAGGGCAGAGAACTCACCCCTCCACTTT
>.|TRBJ1-1|few|TRBV19
CASTIGPTNTEAFF
TGTGCCAGTACCATAGGTCCAACCAACACTGAAGCTTTCTTT
>TRBD1|TRBJ2-7|many|TRBV28
CAIGDRASYEQYF
TGTGCCATCGGGGACAGGGCTTCCTACGAGCAGTACTTC
>.|TRBJ2-5|.|TRBV12-3/TRBV12-4
CASSRDRRRTQYF
TGTGCCAGCAGTAGAGACAGGCGAAGGACCCAGTACTTC
>TRBD2|TRBJ2-7|.|TRBV7-2
CASSFERDYYNEQYF
TGTGCCAGCAGCTTTGAGCGGGATTACTACAATGAGCAGTACTTC
>.|TRBJ2-3|many|TRBV6-2/TRBV6-3
CASSLAVRADTQYF
TGTGCCAGCAGTTTAGCGGTCAGGGCAGATACGCAGTATTTT
>.|TRBJ2-5|few|TRBV30
CAWSRLGTPETQYF
TGTGCCTGGAGTCGATTGGGGACACCAGAGACCCAGTACTTC
>.|TRBJ2-5|many|TRBV28
CASRMTVGIQTQYF
TGTGCCAGCAGGATGACAGTGGGTATCCAGACCCAGTACTTC
>.|TRBJ1-1|.|TRBV7-9
CASSFLSQGNTEAFF
TGTGCCAGCAGCTTCCTCTCACAGGGGAACACTGAAGCTTTCTTT
>.|TRBJ2-5|many|TRBV7-2
CASSLDFTSQETQYF
TGTGCCAGCAGCTTAGATTTTACGTCCCAAGAGACCCAGTACTTC
>.|TRBJ2-5|many|TRBV4-3
CASSLLGLRGGETQYF
TGCGCCAGCAGCCTCCTTGGATTAAGGGGGGGGGAGACCCAGTACTTC
>.|TRBJ1-6|many|TRBV20-1
CSVWAGNSPLHF
TGCAGTGTGTGGGCAGGAAATTCACCCCTCCACTTT
>.|TRBJ1-5|.|TRBV24-1
CATSDTRSGYSNQPQHF
TGTGCCACCAGTGATACTAGGTCGGGGTATAGCAATCAGCCCCAGCATTTT
>TRBD2|TRBJ2-1|.|TRBV3-1
CASSQGTIRGGAYNEQFF
TGTGCCAGCAGCCAAGGCACCATCCGGGGAGGGGCCTACAATGAGCAGTTCTTC
>.|TRBJ1-2|few|TRBV6-2/TRBV6-3
CASRMTGGYGYTF
TGTGCCAGCAGAATGACAGGAGGGTATGGCTACACCTTC
>TRBD1|TRBJ1-2|many|TRBV7-2
CASSLATGSHGYTF
TGTGCCAGCAGCTTAGCGACAGGGTCCCATGGCTACACCTTC
>TRBD1|TRBJ2-7|.|TRBV10-3
CAISVGITGTGGEQYF
TGTGCCATCAGTGTAGGGATTACCGGGACAGGGGGCGAGCAGTACTTC
>TRBD1|TRBJ1-1|.|TRBV5-1
CASSGGWTGAGNTEAFF
TGCGCCAGCAGCGGCGGCTGGACAGGGGCAGGAAACACTGAAGCTTTCTTT
>TRBD1|TRBJ2-4|.|TRBV24-1
CATSDGNRDRERNIQYF
TGTGCCACCAGTGATGGTAACCGGGACAGGGAAAGAAACATTCAGTACTTC